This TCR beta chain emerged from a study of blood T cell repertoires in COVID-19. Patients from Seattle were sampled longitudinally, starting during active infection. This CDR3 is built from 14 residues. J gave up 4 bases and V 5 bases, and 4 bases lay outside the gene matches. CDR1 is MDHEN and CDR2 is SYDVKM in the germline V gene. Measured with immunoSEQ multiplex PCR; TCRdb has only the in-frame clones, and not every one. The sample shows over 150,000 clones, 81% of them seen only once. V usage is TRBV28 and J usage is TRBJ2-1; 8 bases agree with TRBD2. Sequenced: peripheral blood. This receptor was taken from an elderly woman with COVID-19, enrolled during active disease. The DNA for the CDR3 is TGTGCCAGCAGTCCCCGACTAGCGTACAATGAGCAGTTCTTC. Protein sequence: CASSPRLAYNEQFF.